The rows below give T cell receptor beta chains drawn from one sample of a study of blood T cell repertoires in COVID-19. Measured with immunoSEQ multiplex PCR; TCRdb has only the in-frame clones, and not every one. This sample yields about 120,000 clones, of which roughly nine tenths are seen a single time; approximately 30% belongs to the top ten. Sequencing used peripheral blood. Receptors were obtained from a man between 65 and 85 years old with active or convalescent COVID-19. Both conserved end residues are part of each CDR3. The D gene is left open where the match is weak. Expanded clones are given a class, and other clones once, few, many or no size at all.

size	V	D	J	CDR3	DNA
.	TRBV19	.	TRBJ2-1	CASRLAGNMDEQFF	TGTGCCAGTAGGCTTGCGGGAAATATGGATGAGCAGTTCTTC
.	TRBV15	TRBD2	TRBJ2-3	CATSRKGLAAADTQYF	TGTGCCACCAGCAGAAAAGGACTAGCGGCAGCAGATACGCAGTATTTT
.	TRBV19	TRBD1	TRBJ2-3	CASSPRTGSDTQYF	TGTGCCAGTAGTCCCCGGACAGGATCAGATACGCAGTATTTT
.	TRBV12-3/TRBV12-4	.	TRBJ2-7	CASSMTGSEQYF	TGTGCCAGCAGTATGACAGGTAGCGAGCAGTACTTC
.	TRBV5-1	TRBD2	TRBJ2-1	CASSFSGTSGIQEQFF	TGCGCCAGCAGCTTCTCCGGGACTAGCGGGATTCAGGAGCAGTTCTTC
.	TRBV6-5	.	TRBJ1-6	CASSSGINSPLHF	TGTGCCAGCAGCTCCGGGATTAATTCACCCCTCCACTTT
.	TRBV18	.	TRBJ1-2	CASSPPGGGGYTF	TGTGCCAGCTCACCACCTGGCGGGGGAGGCTACACCTTC
once	TRBV7-9	TRBD1	TRBJ2-5	CASSFGTGQETQYF	TGTGCCAGCAGCTTTGGGACAGGTCAAGAGACCCAGTACTTC
.	TRBV18	.	TRBJ2-3	CASSLTSTDTQYF	TGTGCCAGCTCACTAACTAGCACAGATACGCAGTATTTT
.	TRBV2	.	TRBJ1-4	CASSELRGDEKLFF	TGTGCCAGCAGTGAATTAAGGGGTGATGAAAAACTGTTTTTT
.	TRBV29-1	.	TRBJ2-6	CSAEPSGANVLTF	TGCAGCGCGGAGCCCTCTGGGGCCAACGTCCTGACTTTC
.	TRBV18	.	TRBJ1-5	CASSPPNRDSQPQHF	TGTGCCAGCTCACCCCCTAACAGGGATTCTCAGCCCCAGCATTTT
few	TRBV10-3	TRBD1	TRBJ2-1	CAITRGSVSNEQFF	TGTGCCATCACCAGGGGGAGTGTCTCCAATGAGCAGTTCTTC
once	TRBV27	TRBD2	TRBJ2-7	CASARGAIASEIYEQYF	TGTGCCAGCGCGCGGGGGGCGATCGCTAGCGAAATCTACGAGCAGTACTTC
.	TRBV19	TRBD2	TRBJ2-5	CASSSWGLAGLETQYF	TGTGCCAGTAGTAGTTGGGGACTAGCGGGGTTAGAGACCCAGTACTTC
.	TRBV5-6	.	TRBJ1-1	CASSFGETGQGAFF	TGTGCCAGCAGCTTTGGGGAAACAGGACAAGGGGCTTTCTTT
once	TRBV5-1	TRBD1	TRBJ2-5	CASSPRTGEETQYF	TGCGCCAGCAGCCCACGGACAGGGGAAGAGACCCAGTACTTC
once	TRBV6-5	.	TRBJ1-2	CASRRDTTNYGYTF	TGTGCCAGCAGACGGGACACCACTAACTATGGCTACACCTTC
.	TRBV24-1	TRBD2	TRBJ2-1	CATSDPGLAGNLNEQFF	TGTGCCACCAGTGATCCCGGACTAGCGGGGAATCTCAATGAGCAGTTCTTC
once	TRBV27	.	TRBJ1-4	CARPGDEKLFF	TGTGCCAGACCGGGGGATGAAAAACTGTTTTTT
.	TRBV7-6	.	TRBJ1-4	CASSLTPGATNEKLFF	TGTGCCAGCAGTCTCACTCCAGGGGCGACTAATGAAAAACTGTTTTTT
.	TRBV5-1	TRBD1	TRBJ1-2	CASSSTNTGQIYGYTF	TGCGCCAGCAGCTCAACGAACACGGGACAGATCTATGGCTACACCTTC
.	TRBV5-6	.	TRBJ1-5	CASSPGHGNQPQHF	TGTGCCAGCAGTCCCGGACACGGCAATCAGCCCCAGCATTTT
.	TRBV9	TRBD2	TRBJ2-7	CASSEGLAGGLLHF	TGTGCCAGCAGCGAGGGACTAGCGGGAGGTCTCCTCCACTTC
.	TRBV10-2	.	TRBJ1-2	CASSESTLAGYGYTF	TGCGCCAGCAGTGAGTCGACTCTGGCTGGCTATGGCTACACCTTC
.	TRBV9	TRBD2	TRBJ2-3	CASSVDGLTSGTSTDTQYF	TGTGCCAGCAGCGTAGACGGGTTGACTAGCGGAACTAGCACAGATACGCAGTATTTT
.	TRBV5-4	TRBD2	TRBJ2-1	CASSSRTSGDNEQFF	TGTGCCAGCAGCTCACGGACTAGCGGGGACAATGAGCAGTTCTTC
.	TRBV3-1/TRBV3-2	TRBD1	TRBJ1-3	CASSWTGVGNTIYF	TGTGCCAGCAGCTGGACAGGGGTTGGAAACACCATATATTTT
.	TRBV10-3	.	TRBJ1-2	CAANQGIRGGYTF	TGTGCCGCAAATCAGGGGATAAGGGGTGGCTACACCTTC
.	TRBV6-4	.	TRBJ1-2	CASRTPGANGYTF	TGTGCCAGCAGAACGCCAGGGGCAAATGGCTACACCTTC
.	TRBV13	TRBD2	TRBJ2-1	CASSSLAGVYNEQFF	TGTGCCAGCAGCTCGTTAGCGGGGGTCTACAATGAGCAGTTCTTC
.	TRBV2	TRBD1	TRBJ1-4	CASTQTGTGEKLFF	TGTGCCAGCACCCAGACAGGGACCGGTGAAAAACTGTTTTTT
.	TRBV5-1	.	TRBJ1-2	CASSLAPRQDYINYGYTF	TGCGCCAGCAGCTTGGCCCCACGGCAGGATTATATTAACTATGGCTACACCTTC
.	TRBV7-2	.	TRBJ2-3	CASSLGGSADTQYF	TGTGCCAGCAGCTTAGGCGGGTCCGCAGATACGCAGTATTTT
.	TRBV27	TRBD2	TRBJ2-7	CASAPAGGEQYF	TGTGCCAGCGCCCCCGCGGGGGGCGAGCAGTACTTC
.	TRBV30	.	TRBJ1-3	CAWTLLVSGNTIYF	TGTGCCTGGACTTTACTCGTCTCTGGAAACACCATATATTTT
.	TRBV9	TRBD2	TRBJ2-3	CASSVVPSGSADTQYF	TGTGCCAGCAGCGTAGTCCCTAGCGGGAGCGCAGATACGCAGTATTTT
.	TRBV6-6	.	TRBJ2-1	CASNSGNEQFF	TGTGCCAGCAATAGCGGCAATGAGCAGTTCTTC
few	TRBV11-1	TRBD1	TRBJ1-6	CASSPGQGNSPLHF	TGTGCCAGCAGCCCGGGACAGGGGAATTCACCCCTCCACTTT
.	TRBV27	TRBD2	TRBJ2-7	CASSLGTSESYEQYF	TGTGCCAGCAGTCTGGGGACTAGCGAAAGCTACGAGCAGTACTTC
.	TRBV9	.	TRBJ1-2	CASSVGTQPGTPRRGYTF	TGTGCCAGCAGCGTAGGTACCCAACCCGGGACACCCAGGCGGGGCTACACCTTC
.	TRBV24-1	TRBD1	TRBJ1-5	CATSSTGGNNQPQHF	TGTGCCACCAGTTCGACAGGGGGAAACAATCAGCCCCAGCATTTT
.	TRBV10-3	TRBD2	TRBJ2-2	CAIRLAGHTGELFF	TGTGCCATCCGACTAGCGGGGCACACCGGGGAGCTGTTTTTT
.	TRBV25-1	.	TRBJ1-5	CASGRGNQPQHF	TGTGCCAGCGGGAGGGGCAATCAGCCCCAGCATTTT
.	TRBV10-3	TRBD2	TRBJ2-5	CAITAGEGETQYF	TGTGCCATCACAGCGGGAGAGGGAGAGACCCAGTACTTC
.	TRBV5-1	.	TRBJ1-1	CASSLEGYEPEAFF	TGCGCCAGCAGCTTGGAGGGGTACGAACCCGAAGCTTTCTTT